This T cell receptor beta chain stems from a study of blood T cell repertoires in COVID-19 (TCRdb year 2020). At the level of the whole study: The collaborator samples originated in the United States, Italy and Spain and spanned the acute and convalescent phases of COVID-19. The material from the prospective study consisted of cDNA or gDNA derived from T cells, B-cell-depleted T cells, or PBMCs. Subjects who had been exposed to COVID-19, were actively infected with it, or had recovered from it provided the deeply sampled blood TCRbeta repertoires that made up the dataset. A freely available public database, intended as a resource for researchers studying the immune response to SARS-CoV-2, is where the repertoires were released. HLA class I and class II types, where available, came from metadata supplied by the sample provider rather than from assay-based typing. Nearly every sample came with metadata listing a de-identified subject ID, COVID-19 status, age in years and sex. Samples came from the ongoing ImmuneRACE study (first 160 participants) plus 1,254 subjects from 6 global collaborators.

Of note for this clone: There is no known antigen for this receptor. No base-level quality is on record; no much larger clone is a single base apart.

Here is what the overall study found, with its caveats: Clinical and demographic metadata were provided uncurated, with the amount varying by source and participant.

TCRbeta CDR3 regions were amplified from genomic DNA using the immunoSEQ Assay, a bias-controlled multiplex PCR. Turning to the authors' computational methods: The number of nucleated cells in each sample was estimated from the amplification of reference gene primers within the assay. Sequence reads were collapsed and filtered to measure the absolute abundance of every unique TCRbeta CDR3 rearrangement. Productive Simpson clonality was computed per sample as the square root of Simpson's diversity index over productive rearrangements. Held by TCRdb, this immuneACCESS table contains in-frame sequences only and omits some clones. Under half of the omission traces to an unresolved V gene where checked; the cause of the rest is unknown. The D gene and trimming were derived from the DNA, and the V and J assignments and clone size from that table. This sample lists a few hundred thousand clones; around 92% were detected once. The ten largest clones capture over 8.5% of the sample.

In the prospective study, participants were roughly 18 to 90 years old, resided in 24 geographic areas of the United States, and were enrolled through a virtual design. In the prospective study, cohorts were assigned on the basis of participant-reported clinical history obtained from a screening survey and a study questionnaire. ImmuneRACE Cohort 3 recovered participants were defined by two consecutive negative NP/OP PCR tests, healthcare professional clearance, or symptom resolution. In the prospective study, whole blood, serum and a nasopharyngeal or oropharyngeal swab were collected from each participant by mobile phlebotomists. Prospective study participants could optionally give additional blood draws and questionnaires over a roughly 2-month period. Before DNA extraction, blood samples from the prospective study were shipped at room temperature or frozen. The germline V gene specifies SGHDT as CDR1 and YYEEEE as CDR2. Here V drops 5 bases and J drops 1 base, and the junction holds 3 bases not matched to any gene. The cysteine opens and the phenylalanine closes a CDR3 of 14 amino acids. Here the CDR3 DNA is all that survives: 42 bases in frame from base 1.

Sequenced sample: PBMCs or T cells enriched from blood (not recorded which). The rearranged chain carries TRBV5-6 and TRBJ1-1, and 9 junctional nucleotides match TRBD1. This TCR was recovered from a young woman who had recovered from COVID-19. The CDR3 protein: CASRSQGANTEAFF. DNA sequence: TGTGCCAGCAGGTCACAGGGGGCGAACACTGAAGCTTTCTTT.